What follows are 24 T cell receptor beta chains derived from one specimen sequenced in a study of identical twins. A single record per CDR3 protein comes from TCRdb applying MiXCR to the 5' RACE reads. The sample shows around 960,000 distinct CDR3 sequences, over 9% of them seen only once. The same data also contributed to another study, on yellow fever vaccine responses in identical twins.

The specimen was PBMCs. The receptors here all came from a woman younger than 35 in good health.

This clonotype was seen ten or more times. This chain links TRBV5-1 with TRBJ1-2; 10 bases match TRBD1. Germline CDR1 is SGHRS and CDR2 is YFSETQ. This CDR3 comprises 13 residues. V was pared by 4 bases and J by 5 bases, with 2 bases of the junction left unmatched. DNA of the CDR3: TGCGCCAGCAGCAAGGGACAGGGGTATGGCTACACCTTC. Residues: CASSKGQGYGYTF.

J is TRBJ2-5 and V is TRBV29-1; D remains unclear. V was pared by 4 bases and J by 5 bases, with 14 bases between. The CDR3 has 13 residues. Germline CDR1 SQVTM, CDR2 ANQGSEA. CDR3 in amino acids: CSVVGLVGETQYF. CDR3 coding DNA: TGCAGCGTTGTTGGGCTAGTTGGGGAGACCCAGTACTTC.

The sample holds a few counts of this clonotype. The CDR3 is CASSYILRQLNTEAFF. DNA for the CDR3: TGTGCCAGCAGTTACATTCTGAGACAGTTGAACACTGAAGCTTTCTTT. The chain recombines TRBV6-2 or TRBV6-3 with TRBJ1-1; D may be TRBD1 (5 bases). Trimming shortened V by 2 bases and J by 0 bases, and 13 bases separated the two germline ends. Germline lookup yields CDR1 MNHEY and CDR2 SVGEGT. The CDR3 totals 16 residues.

In its sample, this clonotype was seen a few times. V gene TRBV20-1 combines with J gene TRBJ2-5; D not resolved. The germline V gene has CDR1 DFQATT and CDR2 SNEGSKA (reference sequence). The CDR3 extends over 14 amino acids. V lost 7 bases and J lost 2, with 17 bases in between. Written as DNA, the CDR3 is TGCAGTGAACGCCCAGCGTCTGAGCAAGAGACCCAGTACTTC. Protein: CSERPASEQETQYF.

This clonotype was seen a handful of times. This chain links TRBV3-1 with TRBJ1-6; D possibly corresponds to TRBD1 (6 bases). CDR3 length equals 16 residues. From germline, CDR1 is LGHDT and CDR2 YNNKEL (reference sequence). V was clipped by 0 bases and J by 6 bases, with 12 bases between them. The CDR3 region has the DNA TGTGCCAGCAGCCAAGATCGGGGGGGGCTTAATTCACCCCTCCACTTT. Amino acids: CASSQDRGGLNSPLHF.

The chain links TRBV7-9 to TRBJ2-5, with a tentative D call TRBD2 (5 bases). Trimming removed 5 bases at V and 1 base at J, with 11 bases between. The CDR3 has 14 residues. Germline values: CDR1 SEHNR, CDR2 FQNEAQ (reference sequence). The CDR3 nucleotides read TGTGCCAGCAGCCCCCGCGGGCCCCAAGAGACCCAGTACTTC. This translates into CASSPRGPQETQYF.

This clonotype was counted once. This rearrangement joins TRBV24-1 to TRBJ2-5; a possible D gene is TRBD1 (5 bases). This CDR3 spans 15 amino acids. The germline V gene encodes CDR1 KGHDR and CDR2 SFDVKD. V lost 4 bases to trimming and J lost 1 base, with 12 bases between them. CDR3 bases: TGTGCCACCAGTGACCCGACAGATTTCCAAGAGACCCAGTACTTC. Residues: CATSDPTDFQETQYF.

Notes on this clonotype: A junction boundary mismatches the germline segment, possibly from a read error. The chain has TRBV4-1 and TRBJ1-1; D may be TRBD1 (6 bases). Germline CDR1 is MGHRA and CDR2 is YSYEKL. This CDR3 has 14 amino acids. This CDR3 is CVSSQVTGNTEAFF. Written as DNA, the CDR3 is TGCGTCAGCAGCCAGGTGACAGGTAACACTGAAGCTTTCTTT.

This clonotype showed up many times. A junction boundary mismatches the germline segment, possibly from a read error. The V and J genes are TRBV5-1 and TRBJ2-3; D call uncertain. The CDR3 runs 15 residues. Looked up from germline, CDR1 is SGHRS and CDR2 is YFSETQ. The CDR3 here is CASSLDGSSTDTQYF. The CDR3 nucleotides read TGTGCCAGCAGCTTAGATGGCTCTAGCACAGATACGCAGTATTTT.

The table lists this clonotype with a few counts. The chain is built from TRBV5-5 and TRBJ1-3; unclear D gene. In germline, CDR1 is SGHKS, CDR2 YYEKEE (reference sequence). V was clipped by 5 bases and J by 0 bases, with 12 bases between them. CDR3 length equals 15 residues. CDR3 residues: CASSLPGSSGNTIYF. The DNA for the CDR3 is TGTGCCAGCAGTTTACCCGGGAGCTCTGGAAACACCATATATTTT.

This sequence joins TRBV11-3 and TRBJ2-5; possibly TRBD2 for D (5 bases). The CDR3 has 15 residues. Trimming removed 5 bases at V and 0 bases at J, with 13 bases between. Germline V gene sequence: CDR1 SGHNT, CDR2 YENEEA. CDR3 nucleotide sequence: TGTGCCAGCAGCCCCGGACTCACGTACCAAGAGACCCAGTACTTC. This gives the protein CASSPGLTYQETQYF.

This clonotype was observed a handful of times. The chain combines TRBV9 with TRBJ2-1, with D tentatively TRBD2 (6 bases). The CDR3 has 15 amino acids. Germline lookup yields CDR1 SGDLS and CDR2 YYNGEE. Trimming took 10 bases from V and 3 from J, leaving 20 bases between them. DNA for the CDR3: TGTGCCGGGACTCCCGGAGCGACCGTCTACAATGAGCAGTTCTTC. Protein product: CAGTPGATVYNEQFF.

This clonotype was seen a handful of times. V gene TRBV11-1 combines with J gene TRBJ2-1; 7 positions match TRBD1. Germline V lookup: CDR1 SGHAT, CDR2 FQDESV (reference sequence). The CDR3 has 19 amino acids. V was pared by 2 bases and J by 8 bases, with 21 bases of the junction left unmatched. Written as DNA, the CDR3 is TGTGCCAGCAGCTTATCACGCAAGGAATACAGGGGACCCCTGGATGAGCAGTTCTTC. Translated, it gives CASSLSRKEYRGPLDEQFF.

This chain joins TRBV12-3 or TRBV12-4 and TRBJ2-7; a weak D match, TRBD1 (6 bases). V lost 5 bases, J lost 2 bases, and 16 bases lay in between. This CDR3 is 15 amino acids long. CDR3 in DNA: TGTGCCAGCAGTCCCAGACAGGCCCCCACCTACGAGCAGTACTTC. Protein product: CASSPRQAPTYEQYF.

This sequence joins TRBV6-5 and TRBJ2-3; TRBD1 agrees at 11 bases. V trimming: 2 bases; J trimming: 4 bases; junction bases outside the gene matches: 8. This CDR3 contains 17 residues. Germline CDR1 and CDR2: MNHEY and SVGAGI. The CDR3 here is CASSYTRGTGGPDTQYF. CDR3 nucleotides: TGTGCCAGCAGTTACACGAGAGGGACAGGGGGACCAGATACGCAGTATTTT.

The CDR3 loop is CASSPGRGNEKLFF. The CDR3 DNA reads TGTGCCAGCAGTCCGGGACGGGGGAATGAAAAACTGTTTTTT. The chain links TRBV12-3 or TRBV12-4 to TRBJ1-4, with D possibly being TRBD1 (5 bases). This CDR3 is built from 14 residues. With 5 bases removed from V and 5 bases from J, the gap between germline ends came to 12 bases.

This CDR3 is CSARGASYGYTF. CDR3 in DNA: TGCAGTGCTAGAGGGGCCAGCTATGGCTACACCTTC. The chain joins TRBV20-1 to TRBJ1-2, with unresolved D. Germline V gene sequence: CDR1 DFQATT, CDR2 SNEGSKA (reference sequence). CDR3 length equals 12 residues. Deletions cut 1 base from V and 4 bases from J, with 7 bases between.

There are a few counts of this clonotype. This chain connects TRBV5-1 to TRBJ1-5; D remains ambiguous. V lost 4 bases and J 4 bases, leaving 12 bases between the germline ends. The length of the CDR3 is 14 residues. The germline V gene encodes CDR1 SGHRS and CDR2 YFSETQ. Written as DNA, the CDR3 is TGCGCCAGCAGCCCTGGAGAAGGAAATCAGCCCCAGCATTTT. It encodes CASSPGEGNQPQHF.

The genes are TRBV12-3 or TRBV12-4 and TRBJ2-5; 10 nucleotides line up with TRBD2. V shed 5 bases and J 5 bases; nucleotides not matched to a gene: 5. This CDR3 is 14 amino acids long. In DNA, the CDR3 is TGTGCCAGCAGTCCTTCTAGCGGGAGCGAGACCCAGTACTTC. Translating it yields CASSPSSGSETQYF.

There are a few counts of this clonotype. The rearrangement joins TRBV12-3 or TRBV12-4 to TRBJ1-3; D is perhaps TRBD1 (5 bases). V lost 7 bases and J lost 3, with 10 bases in between. There are 13 residues in the CDR3. Written as DNA, the CDR3 is TGTGCCAGCACCCGGACAATTGGAAACACCATATATTTT. Amino acid sequence: CASTRTIGNTIYF.

This clonotype was detected ten times or more. The V gene is TRBV7-8, the J gene TRBJ1-5; D gene unclear. This CDR3 contains 13 residues. Germline values: CDR1 SGHVS, CDR2 FQNEAQ. Deletions cut 5 bases from V and 6 bases from J, with 11 bases between. In DNA form, the CDR3 reads TGTGCCAGCAGCCCGGTCGGGATTCAGCCCCAGCATTTT. Residues: CASSPVGIQPQHF.

This clonotype showed up just a few times. This chain connects TRBV24-1 to TRBJ2-5; D not certain. The V gene lost 5 bases and the J gene lost 5 bases, with 11 bases spanning the gap. The CDR3 has 13 residues. Germline-derived CDR1 and CDR2 are KGHDR and SFDVKD. The CDR3 is CATSGGGRETQYF. In DNA form, the CDR3 reads TGTGCCACCAGTGGTGGTGGTAGGGAGACCCAGTACTTC.

The chain joins TRBV7-9 to TRBJ1-1, with D perhaps TRBD1 (6 bases). Germline CDR1 is SEHNR and CDR2 is FQNEAQ (reference sequence). The CDR3 runs 15 residues. Between the trimmed V and J ends, which lost 5 bases and 0 bases, there was a span of 13 bases. The CDR3 sequence: CASSPRDTLNTEAFF. The CDR3 DNA reads as TGTGCCAGCAGCCCCCGGGACACCCTGAACACTGAAGCTTTCTTT. Supplemented by reference TRBV7-9 and TRBJ1-1, the full variable domain reads DTGVSQNPRHKITKRGQNVTFRCDPISEHNRLYWYRQTLGQGPEFLTYFQNEAQLEKSRLLSDRFSAERPKGSFSTLEIQRTEQGDSAMYLCASSPRDTLNTEAFFGQGTRLTVV.

This clonotype has only a few counts. The chain carries TRBV2 and TRBJ2-3; no clear D gene. The CDR3 runs to 12 residues. The germline V gene has CDR1 SNHLY and CDR2 FYNNEI. V was clipped by 6 bases and J by 4 bases, with 8 bases between them. This CDR3 is CASRGTADTQYF. The CDR3 coding sequence is TGTGCCAGCAGGGGCACGGCAGATACGCAGTATTTT.